This passage covers 8 T cell receptor beta chains from one sample sequenced in a study of identical twins. In TCRdb, the 5' RACE reads were re-called with MiXCR into one record per CDR3 protein. The data contain some 320,000 distinct CDR3 sequences, more than 9% of them singletons. This sample was shared with a second study, whose subject was yellow fever vaccine responses in identical twins.

Material for sequencing was CD8+ T cells sorted from blood. Receptors originate from a young woman in good health.

This clonotype appeared a few times. The gene calls are TRBV4-1 and TRBJ1-2; TRBD1 agrees at 9 bases. The CDR3 totals 14 residues. Trimming at V came to 0 bases and at J to 7 bases, leaving 3 bases not matched to a gene. Germline V CDR1 and CDR2: MGHRA, YSYEKL. This chain's CDR3 is CASSQEQGAGGYTF. The CDR3 nucleotides are TGCGCCAGCAGCCAAGAACAGGGGGCAGGTGGCTACACCTTC.

The sample holds a few counts of this clonotype. The V and J genes are TRBV2 and TRBJ1-1; a weak D match, TRBD1 (6 bases). Trimming cost V 7 bases and J 4 bases, with 10 bases left between them. Germline CDR1 and CDR2: SNHLY and FYNNEI. The CDR3 loop spans 12 amino acids. The CDR3 reads CASIGGGTEAFF. The CDR3 DNA reads as TGTGCCAGCATAGGGGGGGGCACTGAAGCTTTCTTT.

This clonotype has just a few counts. The chain is built from TRBV7-8 and TRBJ2-7, with D perhaps TRBD2 (6 bases). V was trimmed by 4 bases and J by 1 base, leaving 17 bases between them. Germline V gene lookup returns CDR1 SGHVS and CDR2 FQNEAQ. The CDR3 consists of 16 residues. In DNA form, the CDR3 reads TGTGCCAGCAGCTCCTATTTGTGGGGGGATTCCTACGAGCAGTACGTC. As protein: CASSSYLWGDSYEQYV.

In this sample, this clonotype turned up a few times. The V gene is TRBV5-1, the J gene TRBJ2-2; 9 bases align to TRBD2. Per the germline V gene, CDR1 is SGHRS and CDR2 is YFSETQ. This CDR3 spans 18 amino acids. J lost 0 bases, V lost 2 bases, and 8 bases had no gene match. CDR3 DNA sequence: TGCGCCAGCAGCTTCTCCCTAGCGGGGCTTTCGAACACCGGGGAGCTGTTTTTT. It translates to CASSFSLAGLSNTGELFF.

V usage is TRBV27 and J usage is TRBJ2-1; TRBD2 matches 9 bases. This CDR3 has 17 amino acids. The V gene's germline CDR1 is MNHEY and CDR2 SMNVEV (reference sequence). V gave up 4 bases and J gave up 9 bases; unmatched junction bases: 16. Written as DNA, the CDR3 is TGTGCCAGCAGTTCCCCTCGAGGCGGGGGGGCTGTTGCTGAGCAGTTCTTC. Its translation: CASSSPRGGGAVAEQFF.

The V and J genes are TRBV28 and TRBJ2-2; D gene uncertain. The CDR3 consists of 14 residues. Germline CDR1 MDHEN, CDR2 SYDVKM. The germline V and J ends were trimmed by 3 bases and 6 bases, with 11 bases remaining between them. CDR3: CASSFPPAAGELFF. The CDR3 nucleotides are TGTGCCAGCAGTTTCCCCCCGGCGGCCGGGGAGCTGTTTTTT.

This clonotype was counted a few times. The V and J genes are TRBV29-1 and TRBJ2-1, with TRBD2 identical over 10 bases. The CDR3 has 18 amino acids. CDR1 SQVTM and CDR2 ANQGSEA come from the germline V gene. The junction had 9 bases not matched to a gene; V was cut back by 1 base and J by 0 bases. CDR3: CSVEGVSGRPSSYNEQFF. CDR3 in DNA: TGCAGCGTTGAAGGGGTTAGCGGGAGGCCTAGCTCCTACAATGAGCAGTTCTTC.

This clonotype has only a few counts. The rearrangement links TRBV6-2 or TRBV6-3 to TRBJ2-3; no clear D. The CDR3 is 15 residues long. The germline V gene has CDR1 MNHEY and CDR2 SVGEGT. Trimming shortened V by 6 bases and J by 4 bases, and 17 bases separated the two germline ends. CDR3 loop: CASSPGARAADTQYF. The CDR3 DNA sequence: TGTGCCAGCAGCCCAGGCGCCCGGGCCGCAGATACGCAGTATTTT.